The present T cell receptor beta chain was sequenced within a study of cytomegalovirus exposure and HLA in healthy donors. Germline V gene sequence: CDR1 SNHLY, CDR2 FYNNEI. Trimming removed 7 bases from V and 2 bases from J; junction bases left unmatched: 7. This CDR3 is built from 15 residues. The PCR ran on 60 Vbeta and 13 Jbeta primers. Method: immunoSEQ multiplex PCR; TCRdb's copy keeps in-frame clones and lacks some. The table lists over 150,000 clones, roughly 83% of them singletons. Study-wide results and limits: Later on, analysis showed that most CMV-associated TCR beta chains appeared to be HLA-restricted.

On this clone: Its antigen is still unknown.

The sequencing input was PBMCs. The chain links TRBV2 to TRBJ2-1, with 8 bases identical to TRBD1. This TCR came from a man younger than 45 in good health and CMV-seropositive. The CDR3 is CASNRDRGPYNEQFF. CDR3 coding DNA: TGTGCCAGCAACCGAGACAGGGGACCCTACAATGAGCAGTTCTTC.